A selection of T cell receptor beta chains follows, all from one sample in a study of cytomegalovirus exposure and HLA in healthy donors. Repertoires were generated with immunoSEQ multiplex PCR, while TCRdb's copy carries only in-frame clones and drops some. The sample has roughly 100,000 clones, 88% seen once. The specimen was PBMCs. These receptors all stem from a young woman in good health and CMV-seropositive. CDR3s include the opening cysteine and the closing phenylalanine or tryptophan. A D gene is named only where the DNA matches it firmly. Size tells how often a clone was seen (once, few, many) or the class of an expanded clone, and some rows leave it out.

size	V	J	D	CDR3	DNA
NA	TRBV28	TRBJ1-2	TRBD1	CASSLAGQGAHGYTF	TGTGCCAGCAGTTTAGCGGGACAGGGGGCGCATGGCTACACCTTC
NA	TRBV2	TRBJ2-6	TRBD1	CARLLTTGKIAGANVLTF	TGTGCCAGACTACTAACGACAGGGAAAATAGCTGGGGCCAACGTCCTGACTTTC
NA	TRBV13	TRBJ2-5	TRBD2	CASSLAAGGPEETQYF	TGTGCCAGCAGCTTAGCAGCGGGGGGGCCGGAGGAGACCCAGTACTTC
NA	TRBV2	TRBJ2-7	TRBD2	CASSDGGGFYEQYF	TGTGCCAGCAGTGACGGGGGGGGGTTTTACGAGCAGTACTTC
NA	TRBV5-6	TRBJ2-5	TRBD2	CASSWVVLAGASQETQYF	TGTGCCAGCAGCTGGGTGGTTTTAGCGGGGGCCTCCCAAGAGACCCAGTACTTC
NA	TRBV4-3	TRBJ2-3	NA	CASSQDYGTDTQYF	TGCGCCAGCAGCCAAGATTATGGCACAGATACGCAGTATTTT
NA	TRBV27	TRBJ1-1	TRBD1	CASSPGQGMNTEAFF	TGTGCCAGCAGTCCCGGACAGGGAATGAACACTGAAGCTTTCTTT
NA	TRBV18	TRBJ1-2	NA	CASSPPDTANYGYTF	TGTGCCAGCTCACCACCCGACACCGCTAACTATGGCTACACCTTC
NA	TRBV20-1	TRBJ2-1	NA	CSARLVNEQFF	TGCAGTGCTAGGTTAGTCAATGAGCAGTTCTTC
once	TRBV19	TRBJ1-1	NA	CASSISRGTEAFF	TGTGCCAGTAGTATCTCACGCGGTACTGAAGCTTTCTTT
NA	TRBV19	TRBJ2-5	TRBD1	CASSGGQEQETQYF	TGTGCCAGTAGTGGGGGACAGGAACAAGAGACCCAGTACTTC
NA	TRBV5-6	TRBJ2-1	TRBD1	CASSSVGPGQGVF	TGTGCCAGCAGCTCAGTTGGACCGGGACAGGGGGTCTTC
NA	TRBV27	TRBJ2-3	NA	CASSLSSADTQYF	TGTGCCAGCAGTTTATCCAGCGCAGATACGCAGTATTTT
NA	TRBV6-1	TRBJ1-4	NA	CASSFERGSLEKLFF	TGTGCCAGCAGCTTTGAGCGAGGGTCGCTTGAAAAACTGTTTTTT
NA	TRBV4-1	TRBJ2-1	TRBD1	CASSQPGQGRDEQFF	TGCGCCAGCAGCCAACCGGGACAGGGAAGGGATGAGCAGTTCTTC
NA	TRBV27	TRBJ2-4	TRBD1	CASSPRDRGEEEYF	TGTGCCAGCAGTCCCCGGGACAGGGGGGAAGAAGAGTACTTC
NA	TRBV11-3	TRBJ2-5	TRBD2	CASSLGTSGYQETQYF	TGTGCCAGCAGCCTGGGGACTAGCGGATACCAAGAGACCCAGTACTTC
NA	TRBV27	TRBJ1-6	NA	CASQITAAAPLHF	TGTGCCAGTCAAATCACTGCGGCGGCTCCCCTCCACTTT
NA	TRBV7-9	TRBJ2-5	NA	CASSLALGRKETQYF	TGTGCCAGCAGCTTAGCTTTGGGGCGGAAAGAGACCCAGTACTTC
NA	TRBV9	TRBJ1-3	NA	CASSVEGASGNTIYF	TGTGCCAGCAGCGTAGAGGGAGCCTCTGGAAACACCATATATTTT
NA	TRBV27	TRBJ1-2	TRBD1	CASSRDRAYGYTF	TGTGCCAGCAGTCGGGACAGGGCCTATGGCTACACCTTC
few	TRBV6-1	TRBJ1-2	TRBD1	CASAPDRGTSGYTF	TGTGCCAGCGCTCCGGACAGGGGGACTAGTGGCTACACCTTC
NA	TRBV28	TRBJ2-7	NA	CASSLPTAYEQYF	TGTGCCAGCAGTTTACCGACAGCCTACGAGCAGTACTTC
NA	TRBV2	TRBJ2-1	NA	CASSDFFPPVNEQFF	TGTGCCAGCAGTGACTTTTTTCCCCCTGTCAATGAGCAGTTCTTC
few	TRBV19	TRBJ1-2	NA	CASRLGSYGYTF	TGTGCCAGTAGACTGGGGAGCTATGGCTACACCTTC
NA	TRBV28	TRBJ1-1	NA	CASSLGPGNTEAFF	TGTGCCAGCAGTTTAGGGCCTGGGAACACTGAAGCTTTCTTT
NA	TRBV29-1	TRBJ2-6	NA	CSVPGAGANVLTF	TGCAGCGTTCCAGGGGCTGGGGCCAACGTCCTGACTTTC
NA	TRBV6-5	TRBJ1-6	NA	CASSYSGQGSRSPLHF	TGTGCCAGCAGTTACTCGGGCCAGGGATCGAGATCACCCCTCCACTTT
NA	TRBV6-6	TRBJ1-5	TRBD1	CASIQGGNQPQHF	TGTGCCAGCATCCAGGGGGGCAATCAGCCCCAGCATTTT
NA	TRBV28	TRBJ1-6	NA	CASSSGGPNSPLHF	TGTGCCAGCAGTTCGGGGGGGCCCAATTCACCCCTCCACTTT
NA	TRBV6-4	TRBJ2-3	TRBD1	CASSDQSDRATDTQYF	TGTGCCAGCAGTGACCAATCGGACAGGGCCACAGATACGCAGTATTTT
once	TRBV27	TRBJ1-2	NA	CASSLQGYGYTF	TGTGCCAGCAGTTTACAGGGCTATGGCTACACCTTC
NA	TRBV9	TRBJ2-2	NA	CASSVGTGNTGELFF	TGTGCCAGCAGCGTAGGAACAGGGAACACCGGGGAGCTGTTTTTT
NA	TRBV19	TRBJ1-1	NA	CASSMAQGNTEAFF	TGTGCCAGTAGTATGGCCCAGGGAAACACTGAAGCTTTCTTT
NA	TRBV4-2	TRBJ2-5	TRBD2	CASKGGGLPQETQYF	TGTGCCAGCAAGGGTGGGGGACTACCCCAAGAGACCCAGTACTTC
NA	TRBV6-1	TRBJ1-2	NA	CASGRMAGADYGYTF	TGTGCCAGCGGGAGGATGGCTGGGGCGGACTATGGCTACACCTTC
once	TRBV7-9	TRBJ1-6	TRBD1	CASSPGGRNSPLHF	TGTGCCAGCAGCCCAGGGGGGAGAAATTCACCCCTCCACTTT
NA	TRBV7-9	TRBJ2-7	NA	CASSLELGRRSEQYF	TGTGCCAGCAGCTTAGAGCTGGGGAGGAGATCCGAGCAGTACTTC
NA	TRBV27	TRBJ2-2	TRBD1	CASSQGAGTGELFF	TGTGCCAGCAGCCAGGGGGCTGGGACCGGGGAGCTGTTTTTT
NA	TRBV6-6	TRBJ1-5	NA	CASRGGGSNQPQHF	TGTGCCAGCAGGGGGGGTGGGAGCAATCAGCCCCAGCATTTT
once	TRBV10-3	TRBJ2-2	TRBD1	CAIGLQGASGELFF	TGTGCCATCGGGTTACAGGGGGCGTCCGGGGAGCTGTTTTTT
NA	TRBV19	TRBJ2-3	NA	CASRPAGGITDTQYF	TGTGCCAGTAGACCAGCGGGCGGCATCACAGATACGCAGTATTTT
NA	TRBV6-1	TRBJ1-4	NA	CASSEAGDWEKLFF	TGTGCCAGCAGTGAAGCAGGGGATTGGGAAAAACTGTTTTTT
few	TRBV15	TRBJ1-6	TRBD1	CATSRDGDRGSPLHF	TGTGCCACCAGCAGAGATGGGGACAGGGGTTCACCCCTCCACTTT
NA	TRBV15	TRBJ2-3	NA	CATSRGSADTQYF	TGTGCCACCAGCAGAGGTTCGGCAGATACGCAGTATTTT
NA	TRBV7-8	TRBJ2-3	TRBD2	CASSPEPIAGGSTDTQYF	TGTGCCAGCAGCCCCGAACCTATAGCGGGGGGATCAACAGATACGCAGTATTTT
NA	TRBV4-1	TRBJ1-2	TRBD1	CASSQLDRGTPNYGYTF	TGCGCCAGCAGCCAACTGGACAGGGGGACGCCTAACTATGGCTACACCTTC
once	TRBV9	TRBJ1-6	NA	CASSIGPYSPLHF	TGTGCCAGCAGCATAGGGCCATATTCACCCCTCCACTTT
NA	TRBV2	TRBJ1-6	NA	CASSRDFLSSYNSPLHF	TGTGCCAGCAGTAGGGACTTCCTTAGCTCCTATAATTCACCCCTCCACTTT
NA	TRBV28	TRBJ2-7	NA	CASSSGGTAAYEQYF	TGTGCCAGCAGTTCAGGGGGGACAGCAGCCTACGAGCAGTACTTC
NA	TRBV2	TRBJ1-1	TRBD1	CASRPTGEKNTEAFF	TGTGCCAGCAGACCGACAGGGGAAAAGAACACTGAAGCTTTCTTT
NA	TRBV4-3	TRBJ2-1	NA	CASSPGGPNNEQFF	TGCGCCAGCAGCCCCGGGGGGCCGAACAATGAGCAGTTCTTC
NA	TRBV20-1	TRBJ1-1	NA	CSAVPGTTTFF	TGCAGTGCCGTTCCCGGGACAACAACTTTCTTT
NA	TRBV7-2	TRBJ1-1	TRBD1	CASSSQGGRTEAFF	TGTGCCAGCAGCTCACAGGGGGGTAGGACTGAAGCTTTCTTT
NA	TRBV5-5	TRBJ1-2	NA	CASSDSHYGYTF	TGTGCCAGCAGCGACAGCCACTATGGCTACACCTTC
NA	TRBV9	TRBJ2-3	TRBD2	CASSVSPGLAGADTQYF	TGTGCCAGCAGCGTATCCCCCGGACTAGCTGGGGCAGATACGCAGTATTTT